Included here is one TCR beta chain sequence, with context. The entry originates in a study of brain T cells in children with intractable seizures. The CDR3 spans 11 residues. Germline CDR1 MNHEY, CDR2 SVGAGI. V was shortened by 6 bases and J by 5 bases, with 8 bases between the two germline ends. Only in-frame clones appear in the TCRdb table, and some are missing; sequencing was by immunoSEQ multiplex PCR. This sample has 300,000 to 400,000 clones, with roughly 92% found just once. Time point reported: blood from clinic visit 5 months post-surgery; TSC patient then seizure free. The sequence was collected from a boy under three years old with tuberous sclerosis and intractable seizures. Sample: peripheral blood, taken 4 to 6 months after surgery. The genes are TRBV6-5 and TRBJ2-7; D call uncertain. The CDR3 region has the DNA TGTGCCAGCAGATGGTTCAACGAGCAGTACTTC. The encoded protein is CASRWFNEQYF.